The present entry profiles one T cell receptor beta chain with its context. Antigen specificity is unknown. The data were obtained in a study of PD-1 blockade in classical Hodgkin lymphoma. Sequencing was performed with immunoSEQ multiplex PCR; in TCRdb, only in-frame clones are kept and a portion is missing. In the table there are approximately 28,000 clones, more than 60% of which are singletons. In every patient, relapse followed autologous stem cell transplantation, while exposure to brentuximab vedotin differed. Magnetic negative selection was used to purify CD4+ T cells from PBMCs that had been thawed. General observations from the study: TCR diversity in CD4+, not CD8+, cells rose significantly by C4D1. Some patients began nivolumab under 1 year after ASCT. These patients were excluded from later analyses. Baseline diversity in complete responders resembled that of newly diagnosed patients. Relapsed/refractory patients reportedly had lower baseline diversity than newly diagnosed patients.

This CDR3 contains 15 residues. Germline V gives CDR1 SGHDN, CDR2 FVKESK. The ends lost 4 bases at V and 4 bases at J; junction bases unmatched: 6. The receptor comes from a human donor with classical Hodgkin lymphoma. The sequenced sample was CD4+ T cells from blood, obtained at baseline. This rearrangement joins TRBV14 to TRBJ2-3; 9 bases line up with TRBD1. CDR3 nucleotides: TGTGCCAGCAGCCCGGGACAGGGTATCGCAGATACGCAGTATTTT. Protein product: CASSPGQGIADTQYF.